This T cell receptor (beta chain) stems from a study of T cell repertoires in cytomegalovirus infection. The wider study: TCR beta signatures that were public indicated CMV infection and matching HLA type. Study-level points and caveats: The ex vivo response showed dominance by HLA-C-restricted CMV-specific TCR beta clonotypes.

TCRdb re-derived calls from the reads in MiXCR, one entry per CDR3 protein. Of 200,000 to 250,000 distinct CDR3 sequences in the sample, 30% to 45% are singletons; the top ten hold 55% to 60%. As regards this clonotype: Its antigen remains unknown.

Trimming removed 3 bases from V and 6 bases from J, with 19 bases in between. Germline V gives CDR1 KGHDR, CDR2 SFDVKD. This CDR3 has 16 residues. This sample comprised CD8+ T cells from cultured PBMCs, obtained from culture after CMV antigen stimulation. This receptor was obtained from a human donor in good health (CMV status not recorded). Some clones in this sample may be carry-over from other donors' samples. The chain has TRBV24-1 and TRBJ1-2; D is possibly TRBD1 (6 bases). This CDR3 is CATSDPHRAPRDGYTF. The CDR3 coding sequence is TGTGCCACCAGTGATCCCCACAGGGCCCCTAGAGATGGCTACACCTTC.